These 32 T cell receptor beta chains share one sample of origin, sequenced in a study of T cell responses to AZD1222 COVID-19 vaccine. Profiling relied on immunoSEQ multiplex PCR, and the TCRdb table lists in-frame clones only, not all of them. The table has 140,000 to 150,000 clones, around 90% seen once. Sequences were derived from peripheral blood, sampled 28 days after the second dose of the MenACWY control vaccine. The receptors were sampled from an adult who received the MenACWY meningococcal vaccine as a control.

The rearrangement links TRBV6-5 to TRBJ1-2; a weak D match, TRBD1 (6 bases). Germline V CDR1 and CDR2: MNHEY, SVGAGI. V dropped 7 bases and J dropped 4 bases, with 19 bases sitting between them. This CDR3 is 15 amino acids long. CDR3 sequence reads: CASNTIDRLSYGYTF. CDR3 nucleotides: TGTGCCAGCAACACGATTGACAGGTTGAGCTATGGCTACACCTTC.

The chain recombines TRBV6-5 with TRBJ1-2; 7 positions agree with TRBD1. J lost 2 bases, V lost 8 bases, and 8 bases had no gene match. This CDR3 contains 14 residues. Germline CDR1 reads MNHEY; CDR2 reads SVGAGI. The CDR3 protein is CASRGQLVNYGYTF. The CDR3 coding sequence is TGTGCCAGCCGGGGACAGCTTGTCAACTATGGCTACACCTTC.

The CDR3 is CASSQRVSLAKNIQYF. The CDR3 region has the DNA TGTGCCAGCAGCCAAAGGGTGTCCCTAGCCAAAAACATTCAGTACTTC. V usage is TRBV7-2 and J usage is TRBJ2-4, with no clear D. This CDR3 has 16 residues. CDR1 is SGHTA, CDR2 FQGNSA, per germline. The V gene lost 5 bases and the J gene lost 0 bases, with 14 bases spanning the gap.

This clone was seen a few times. This chain uses TRBV11-2 with TRBJ1-3; the match to TRBD1 covers 8 bases. The junction had 6 bases not matched to a gene; V was cut back by 5 bases and J by 0 bases. This CDR3 region has 16 residues. CDR1 SGHAT and CDR2 FQNNGV come from the germline V gene. CDR3 in amino acids: CASSRQGARSGNTIYF. The CDR3 region has the DNA TGTGCCAGCAGCCGCCAGGGGGCCCGCTCTGGAAACACCATATATTTT.

The sample holds one count of this clone. This chain joins TRBV24-1 and TRBJ2-2, with D possibly TRBD1 on 6 matching bases. Trimming removed 0 bases from V and 6 bases from J, with 7 bases in between. This CDR3 region has 14 residues. Germline lookup yields CDR1 KGHDR and CDR2 SFDVKD. The CDR3 loop is CATSDLHRAGELFF. The CDR3 DNA sequence: TGTGCCACCAGTGATTTGCACAGGGCCGGGGAGCTGTTTTTT.

The chain carries TRBV10-2 and TRBJ1-4; D is unresolved. The CDR3 is made up of 13 amino acids. Germline CDR1 WSHSY, CDR2 SAAADI. V lost 6 bases to trimming and J lost 8 bases, with 13 bases between them. The CDR3 nucleotides read TGCGCCAGCAGCACCCTACAGCGGGAAAAACTGTTTTTT. Protein product: CASSTLQREKLFF.

The chain joins TRBV5-5 to TRBJ1-2; no definite D call. The CDR3 covers 15 residues. Deletions cut 4 bases from V and 3 bases from J, with 16 bases between. The germline CDR1 and CDR2 sequences are SGHKS and YYEKEE (reference sequence). DNA of the CDR3: TGTGCCAGCAGCCCGCTATCTAGGCCTGACTATGGCTACACCTTC. Amino acid sequence: CASSPLSRPDYGYTF.

This clone was recorded a few times. The gene calls are TRBV7-2 and TRBJ2-3, with D possibly TRBD2 on 6 matching bases. CDR1 and CDR2 from the germline V gene are SGHTA and FQGNSA. The CDR3 runs to 15 residues. Between the trimmed V and J ends, which lost 3 bases and 5 bases, there was a span of 15 bases. The CDR3 region has the DNA TGTGCCAGCAGCTTGTGGTTCGGGAGAGGAGATACGCAGTATTTT. Protein product: CASSLWFGRGDTQYF.

This chain connects TRBV11-2 to TRBJ2-2, with D perhaps given as TRBD1 or TRBD2 (5 bases each). The CDR3 totals 15 residues. Germline CDR1 SGHAT, CDR2 FQNNGV. Trimming pared 8 bases from V and 11 bases from J, leaving 24 bases between. For the CDR3, the DNA is TGTGCCAGCGGAATCAGGGAGACTCGTTACCAAGAGCTGTTTTTT. Residues: CASGIRETRYQELFF.

This sequence joins TRBV10-3 and TRBJ1-1; 12 bases agree with TRBD1. Germline CDR1 reads ENHRY; CDR2 reads SYGVKD. Unmatched junction bases numbered 7, after V lost 4 bases and J lost 1 base. The CDR3 loop spans 17 amino acids. This CDR3 reads CAISGRGQGAGNTEAFF. DNA of the CDR3: TGTGCCATCAGTGGGAGGGGACAGGGGGCTGGGAACACTGAAGCTTTCTTT.

CDR3 DNA: TGTGCCAGCAGTGGGGGGGGGAAGACTGAAAAACTGTTTTTT. It codes for CASSGGGKTEKLFF. This rearrangement joins TRBV28 to TRBJ1-4, with TRBD1 as a possible D gene (5 bases). Germline V gene lookup returns CDR1 MDHEN and CDR2 SYDVKM. Trimming left V 5 bases short and J 7 bases short, with 14 bases between. This CDR3 contains 14 residues.

The CDR3 is CATSISRGELFF. The CDR3 bases are TGTGCCACCAGCATATCACGAGGGGAGCTGTTTTTT. V usage is TRBV15 and J usage is TRBJ2-2; D uncertain. Germline V gene data show CDR1 as LNHNV and CDR2 as YYDKDF (reference sequence). The ends were cut back, 4 bases at V and 8 bases at J, with 8 bases in the middle. This CDR3 is 12 amino acids long.

The chain couples TRBV12-3 or TRBV12-4 to TRBJ2-5; D unresolved. The CDR3 consists of 12 residues. With 6 bases removed from V and 5 bases from J, the gap between germline ends came to 10 bases. The CDR3 DNA reads as TGTGCCAGCAGCCTTGGAAGGGAGACCCAGTACTTC. Protein sequence: CASSLGRETQYF.

The rearrangement links TRBV27 to TRBJ2-1; D could derive from TRBD1 or TRBD2 (5 bases each). The CDR3 totals 12 residues. Germline assignment: CDR1 MNHEY and CDR2 SMNVEV (reference sequence). Between the trimmed V and J ends, which lost 1 base and 8 bases, there was a span of 6 bases. The CDR3 region has the DNA TGTGCCAGCAGTTTATTGGGGGATGAGCAGTTCTTC. Residues: CASSLLGDEQFF.

The DNA for the CDR3 is TGTGCCAGCAGCGTAGTTGCCGGCCTAAGGGGCAATGAGCAGTTCTTC. Its translation is CASSVVAGLRGNEQFF. V and J are TRBV9 and TRBJ2-1; tentatively, D is TRBD1 (5 bases). The CDR3 loop spans 16 amino acids. Trimming pared 0 bases from V and 6 bases from J, leaving 16 bases between. The germline gives CDR1 SGDLS, CDR2 YYNGEE.

This rearrangement joins TRBV9 to TRBJ1-2; 7 nucleotides line up with TRBD1. Germline V gene data show CDR1 as SGDLS and CDR2 as YYNGEE. CDR3 length: 16 residues. The V segment lost 0 bases and the J segment 3 bases; nucleotides outside the gene matches: 8. CDR3 sequence reads: CASSVARQGGDYGYTF. The CDR3 nucleotides are TGTGCCAGCAGCGTAGCCCGACAGGGTGGGGACTATGGCTACACCTTC. The whole variable domain, remainder taken from reference TRBV9 and TRBJ1-2, is DSGVTQTPKHLITATGQRVTLRCSPRSGDLSVYWYQQSLDQGLQFLIQYYNGEERAKGNILERFSAQQFPDLHSELNLSSLELGDSALYFCASSVARQGGDYGYTFGSGTRLTVV.

The chain combines TRBV19 with TRBJ1-6, with 8 bases lining up with TRBD1. In germline, CDR1 is LNHDA, CDR2 SQIVND (reference sequence). The trim removed 9 bases at V and 2 bases at J, leaving 9 bases unmatched. This CDR3 has 16 residues. The CDR3 loop reads CASSQGATTYNSPLHF. In nucleotides, the CDR3 is TGTGCCAGCTCGCAGGGGGCAACGACCTATAATTCACCCCTCCACTTT.

The chain carries TRBV6-6 and TRBJ2-3, with D maybe TRBD1 (6 bases). This CDR3 has 13 residues. The germline CDR1 and CDR2 sequences are MNHNY and SVGAGI (reference sequence). V was clipped by 2 bases and J by 8 bases, with 11 bases between them. The CDR3 DNA sequence: TGTGCCAGCAGTTACATACAGGGCACTACGCAGTATTTT. Residues: CASSYIQGTTQYF.

The chain couples TRBV18 to TRBJ2-5, with 8 bases matching TRBD1. Trimming removed 3 bases from V and 4 bases from J; junction bases left unmatched: 7. Per germline, CDR1 KGHSH and CDR2 LQKENI. The length of the CDR3 is 15 residues. CDR3 amino acids: CASSPRTGKGETQYF. CDR3 nucleotides: TGTGCCAGCTCACCGCGGACAGGGAAAGGAGAGACCCAGTACTTC.

The chain carries TRBV27 and TRBJ2-3; 8 positions agree with TRBD1. Germline-derived CDR1 and CDR2 are MNHEY and SMNVEV (reference sequence). This CDR3 spans 14 amino acids. J was trimmed by 4 bases and V by 4 bases; bases with no gene match: 4. CDR3 sequence reads: CASSSPTGADTQYF. In nucleotides, the CDR3 is TGTGCCAGCAGTTCCCCGACAGGGGCAGATACGCAGTATTTT.

The CDR3 DNA sequence: TGCGCCAGCAGTCAAGTACTCCGGGACTCCGATGAGCAGTTCTTC. Residues: CASSQVLRDSDEQFF. The rearrangement joins TRBV23-1 to TRBJ2-1; maybe TRBD2 (6 bases). TRBV23-1 counts as an open reading frame of uncertain function. Deletions cut 2 bases from V and 8 bases from J, with 16 bases between. The CDR3 spans 15 residues.

The J gene is TRBJ2-1, the V gene TRBV7-9, with TRBD2 matching 7 bases. CDR3 length: 16 residues. Germline V gene sequence: CDR1 SEHNR, CDR2 FQNEAQ (reference sequence). The ends lost 1 base at V and 4 bases at J; junction bases unmatched: 7. This CDR3 reads CASSLVGSGWYNEQFF. CDR3 DNA sequence: TGTGCCAGCAGCTTAGTTGGTAGCGGGTGGTACAATGAGCAGTTCTTC.

The CDR3 here is CATNRGYGEQYF. The CDR3 DNA reads TGTGCCACTAACAGGGGATACGGCGAGCAGTACTTC. The chain couples TRBV30 to TRBJ2-7; 7 positions agree with TRBD1. Germline V CDR1 and CDR2: GTSNPN, SVGIG (reference sequence). This CDR3 comprises 12 residues. J lost 6 bases, V lost 8 bases, and 10 bases had no gene match.

The V gene is TRBV2, the J gene TRBJ1-2; D ambiguous. This CDR3 spans 12 amino acids. The germline V gene has CDR1 SNHLY and CDR2 FYNNEI. V shed 3 bases and J shed 7 bases, with 9 bases lying between them. CDR3 bases: TGTGCCAGCAGTGACATTCTTTCTGGCTACACCTTC. Its protein product is CASSDILSGYTF.

The chain recombines TRBV20-1 with TRBJ2-1; unclear D gene. Germline V gene lookup returns CDR1 DFQATT and CDR2 SNEGSKA (reference sequence). Trimming removed 6 bases at V and 8 bases at J, with 11 bases between. CDR3 length: 11 residues. The DNA of the CDR3 is TGCAGTGCCTCGCGCCGGGATGAGCAGTTCTTC. Its protein product is CSASRRDEQFF.

This chain links TRBV7-2 with TRBJ1-4; tentative D call: TRBD1 (6 bases). The length of the CDR3 is 15 residues. The germline V gene encodes CDR1 SGHTA and CDR2 FQGNSA. V lost 6 bases, J lost 5 bases, and 16 bases lay in between. CDR3 amino acids: CASRPTGRGNEKLFF. In DNA form, the CDR3 reads TGTGCCAGCAGGCCCACAGGGAGGGGAAATGAAAAACTGTTTTTT.

The chain is built from TRBV5-1 and TRBJ1-2, with TRBD1 matching over 10 bases. Per germline, CDR1 SGHRS and CDR2 YFSETQ. V was clipped by 4 bases and J by 3 bases; unmatched bases: 3. The CDR3 runs to 14 residues. CDR3: CASSLDRGDYGYTF. The CDR3, as DNA: TGCGCCAGCAGCCTGGACAGGGGGGACTATGGCTACACCTTC.

The rearrangement joins TRBV11-2 to TRBJ1-6; the D is unclear. From germline, CDR1 is SGHAT and CDR2 FQNNGV. V shed 2 bases and J shed 0 bases, with 11 bases lying between them. This CDR3 region has 17 residues. CDR3 bases: TGTGCCAGCAGCTTAACGATTTCGGGCTCCTATAATTCACCCCTCCACTTT. Translation: CASSLTISGSYNSPLHF.

The chain links TRBV6-2 or TRBV6-3 to TRBJ1-5; D unresolved. The CDR3 is made up of 14 amino acids. The germline V gene has CDR1 MNHEY and CDR2 SVGEGT. The germline V and J ends were trimmed by 5 bases and 0 bases, with 8 bases remaining between them. CDR3 region: CASSRRDSNQPQHF. The CDR3 region has the DNA TGTGCCAGCAGTCGGAGGGATAGCAATCAGCCCCAGCATTTT.

The chain combines TRBV27 with TRBJ1-6, with a possible D match to TRBD1 (6 bases). Germline-derived CDR1 and CDR2 are MNHEY and SMNVEV (reference sequence). The CDR3 has 16 amino acids. V was clipped by 0 bases and J by 8 bases, with 14 bases between them. The CDR3 DNA reads TGTGCCAGCAGTTTATCATTCCAGGGGCGGGATTCACCCCTCCACTTT. Translation: CASSLSFQGRDSPLHF.

The J gene is TRBJ2-7, the V gene TRBV3-1 (or the pseudogene TRBV3-2), with D possibly TRBD1 on 5 matching bases. Germline CDR1 LGHDT, CDR2 YNNKEL (reference sequence). Trimming removed 3 bases at V and 7 bases at J, with 16 bases between. The CDR3 consists of 14 residues. CDR3 in DNA: TGTGCCAGCAGCCATGGGCAGGGTCTTCGAGAGCAGTACTTC. Translating gives CASSHGQGLREQYF.

The V call is TRBV15, the J call TRBJ1-5; TRBD1 agrees at 9 bases. Germline assignment: CDR1 LNHNV and CDR2 YYDKDF (reference sequence). Losses at the gene ends were 5 bases for V and 2 bases for J; bases not matched to a gene: 4. This CDR3 contains 15 residues. This CDR3 is CATSPTGGRNQPQHF. In nucleotides, the CDR3 is TGTGCCACCAGCCCTACAGGGGGCCGCAATCAGCCCCAGCATTTT.